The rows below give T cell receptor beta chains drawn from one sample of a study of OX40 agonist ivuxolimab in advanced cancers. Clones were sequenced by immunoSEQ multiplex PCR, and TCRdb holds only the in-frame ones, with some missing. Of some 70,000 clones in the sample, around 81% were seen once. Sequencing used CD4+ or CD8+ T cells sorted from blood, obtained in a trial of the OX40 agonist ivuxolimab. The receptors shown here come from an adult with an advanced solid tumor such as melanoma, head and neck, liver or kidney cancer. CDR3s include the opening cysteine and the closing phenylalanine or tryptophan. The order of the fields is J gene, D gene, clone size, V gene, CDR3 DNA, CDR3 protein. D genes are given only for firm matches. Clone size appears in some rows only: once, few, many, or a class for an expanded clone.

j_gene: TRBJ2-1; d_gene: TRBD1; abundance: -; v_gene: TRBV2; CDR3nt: TGTGCCAGCAGGCCCGGGACAGGGGGCTCCTACAATGAGCAGTTCTTC; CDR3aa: CASRPGTGGSYNEQFF
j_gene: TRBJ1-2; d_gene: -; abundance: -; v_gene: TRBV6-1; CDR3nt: TGTGCCAGCAGTGAAGGGGGCAGGGCCGCCTATGGCTACACCTTC; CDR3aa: CASSEGGRAAYGYTF
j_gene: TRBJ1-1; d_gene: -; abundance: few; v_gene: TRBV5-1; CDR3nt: TGCGCCAGCCGACGGGGGCAAACTGAAGCTTTCTTT; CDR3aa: CASRRGQTEAFF
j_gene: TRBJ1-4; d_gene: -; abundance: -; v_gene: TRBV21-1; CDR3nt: TGTGCCAGCAGCAAAGAGGTGTCAGGTGCGGGGAAATTT; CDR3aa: CASSKEVSGAGKF
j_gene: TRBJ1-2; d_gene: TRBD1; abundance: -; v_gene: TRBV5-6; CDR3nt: TGTGCCAGCAGCTTGGCGGGACAGGGAATCGGCTACACCTTC; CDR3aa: CASSLAGQGIGYTF
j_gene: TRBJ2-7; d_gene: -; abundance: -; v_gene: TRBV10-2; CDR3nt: TGCGCCAGCAGTGAGTCTGTCGGGGGTTACGAGCAGTACTTC; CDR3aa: CASSESVGGYEQYF
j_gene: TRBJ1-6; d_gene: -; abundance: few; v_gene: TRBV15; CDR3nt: TGTGCCACCAGCAGGGATGGGACGGCAGCCCTCCACTTT; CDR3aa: CATSRDGTAALHF
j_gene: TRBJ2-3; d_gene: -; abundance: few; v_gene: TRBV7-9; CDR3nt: TGTGCCAGCAGCTCAGAGCTCACAGATACGCAGTATTTT; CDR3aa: CASSSELTDTQYF
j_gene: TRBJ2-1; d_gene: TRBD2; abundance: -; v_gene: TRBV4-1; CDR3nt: TGCGCCAGCAGCATCGGGACTAGCGGTTACAATGAGCAGTTCTTC; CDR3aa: CASSIGTSGYNEQFF
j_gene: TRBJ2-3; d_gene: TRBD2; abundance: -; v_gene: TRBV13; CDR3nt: TGTGCCAGCAGCGTGACTAGCGGGGGTGCAGATACGCAGTATTTT; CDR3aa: CASSVTSGGADTQYF
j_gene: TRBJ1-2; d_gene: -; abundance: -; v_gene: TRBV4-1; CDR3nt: TGCGCCAGCAGCCAAGGGCAAAGTGGAGGCTACACCTTC; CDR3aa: CASSQGQSGGYTF
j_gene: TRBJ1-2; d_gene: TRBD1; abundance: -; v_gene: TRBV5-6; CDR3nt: TGTGCCAGCAGCTTGGCGTCGGGGGACAGGAATGGCTACACCTTC; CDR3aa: CASSLASGDRNGYTF
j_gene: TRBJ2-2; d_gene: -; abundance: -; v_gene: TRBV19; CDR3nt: TGTGCCAGTAGTTGGAGGGCGAACACCGGGGAGCTGTTTTTT; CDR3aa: CASSWRANTGELFF
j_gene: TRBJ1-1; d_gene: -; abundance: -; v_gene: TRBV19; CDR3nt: TGTGCCAGTAGTACCCCCGACAGGCGGAGGACTGAAGCTTTCTTT; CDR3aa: CASSTPDRRRTEAFF
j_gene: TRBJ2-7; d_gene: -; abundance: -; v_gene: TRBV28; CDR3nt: TGTGCCAGCAGTTTTTATCCCCCCGGGGGCAGCTCCTACGAGCAGTACTTC; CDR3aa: CASSFYPPGGSSYEQYF
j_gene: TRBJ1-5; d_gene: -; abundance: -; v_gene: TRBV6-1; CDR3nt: TGTGCCAGCAAAGCGAGCAATCAGCCCCAGCATTTT; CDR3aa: CASKASNQPQHF
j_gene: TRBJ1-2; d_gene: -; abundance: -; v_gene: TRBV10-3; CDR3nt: TGTGCCATCTCATTGACAGCCGACAACTATGGCTACACCTTC; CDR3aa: CAISLTADNYGYTF
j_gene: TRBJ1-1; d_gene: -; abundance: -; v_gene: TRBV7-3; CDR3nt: TGTGCCAGCAGCTTAACTCCTCTGACAGGTCTCAGGCTCCCTGAAGCTTTCTTT; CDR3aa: CASSLTPLTGLRLPEAFF
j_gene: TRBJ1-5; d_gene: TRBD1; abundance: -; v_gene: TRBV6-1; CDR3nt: TGTGCCAGCAGTGACCCCGGACAGGGCCCGCACCAGCCCCAGCATTTT; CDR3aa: CASSDPGQGPHQPQHF
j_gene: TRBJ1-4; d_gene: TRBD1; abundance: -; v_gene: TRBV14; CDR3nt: TGTGCCAGCAGCGGATCGAGGGGGCCTAATGAAAAACTGTTTTTT; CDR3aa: CASSGSRGPNEKLFF
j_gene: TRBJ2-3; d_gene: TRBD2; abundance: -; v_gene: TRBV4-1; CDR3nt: TGCGCCAGCAGCCAAGATTTTTCCGGACTAGCGGGAGAAACAGATACGCAGTATTTT; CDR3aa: CASSQDFSGLAGETDTQYF
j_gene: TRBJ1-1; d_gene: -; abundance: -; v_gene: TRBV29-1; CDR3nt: TGCAGCGCACGGGAAAACACTGAAGCTTTCTTT; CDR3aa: CSARENTEAFF
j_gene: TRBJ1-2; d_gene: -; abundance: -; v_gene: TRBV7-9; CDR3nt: TGTGCCAGCAGCTTGTCAGATAGGGATGGCTACACCTTC; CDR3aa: CASSLSDRDGYTF
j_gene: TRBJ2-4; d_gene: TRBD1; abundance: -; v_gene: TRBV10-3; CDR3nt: TGTGCCACCGGGATGGACAGGGCGCTCGAGAACATTCAGTACTTC; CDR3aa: CATGMDRALENIQYF
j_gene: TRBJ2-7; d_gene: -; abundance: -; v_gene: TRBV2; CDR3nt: TGTGCCAGCAGCCTAAACACCTACGAGCAGTACTTC; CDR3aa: CASSLNTYEQYF
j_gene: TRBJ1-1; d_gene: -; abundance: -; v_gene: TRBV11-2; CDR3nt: TGTGCCAGCAGCTTTAGTATTGTCGACACCAAGAACACTGAAGCTTTCTTT; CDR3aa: CASSFSIVDTKNTEAFF
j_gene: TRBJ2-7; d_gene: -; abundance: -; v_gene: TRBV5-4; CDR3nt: TGTGCCGCCAGCGCCTGGGGCATCTTGTACGAGCAGTACTTC; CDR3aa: CAASAWGILYEQYF
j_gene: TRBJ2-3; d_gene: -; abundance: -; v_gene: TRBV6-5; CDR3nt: TGTGCCAGCAGTTACAATCCGACAGATACGCAGTATTTT; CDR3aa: CASSYNPTDTQYF
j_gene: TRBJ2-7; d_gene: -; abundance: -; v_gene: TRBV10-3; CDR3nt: TGTGCCATCAGGAGCGGTCCAGGGGACGAGCAGTACTTC; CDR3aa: CAIRSGPGDEQYF
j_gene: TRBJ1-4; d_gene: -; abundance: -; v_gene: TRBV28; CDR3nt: TGTGCCAGCTCGGGCCAGGGGATCGAAAAACTGTTTTTT; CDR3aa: CASSGQGIEKLFF
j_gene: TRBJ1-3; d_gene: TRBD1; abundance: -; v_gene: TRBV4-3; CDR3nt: TGCGCCAGCAGCCAAGAGGGACAGGGGGCATCCGGAAACACCATATATTTT; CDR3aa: CASSQEGQGASGNTIYF
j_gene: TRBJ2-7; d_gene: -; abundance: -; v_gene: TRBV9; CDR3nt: TGTGCCAGCAGCCCCCGGGCGAGCTCCTACGAGCAGTACTTC; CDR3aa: CASSPRASSYEQYF
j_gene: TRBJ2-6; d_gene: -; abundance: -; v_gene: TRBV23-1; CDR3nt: TGCGCCAGCAGTCAATCAGGGTTAAAGGGCTCTGGGGCCAACGTCCTGACTTTC; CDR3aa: CASSQSGLKGSGANVLTF
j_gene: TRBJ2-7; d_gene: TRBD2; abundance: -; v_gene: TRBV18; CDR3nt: TGTGCCAGCTCTCCCACTAGCGGGCGAACCTACGAGCAGTACTTC; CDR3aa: CASSPTSGRTYEQYF
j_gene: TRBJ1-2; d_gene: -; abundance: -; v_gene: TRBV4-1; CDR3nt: TGCGCCAGCAGCCACCCCGGGGGGGATAACTATGGCTACACCTTC; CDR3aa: CASSHPGGDNYGYTF
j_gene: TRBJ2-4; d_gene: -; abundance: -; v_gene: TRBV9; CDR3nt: TGTGCCAGCAGCGTAGGTCAGTGGGGCATTCAGTACTTC; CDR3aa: CASSVGQWGIQYF
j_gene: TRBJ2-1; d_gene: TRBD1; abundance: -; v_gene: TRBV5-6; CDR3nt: TGTGCCAGCAGCCCGGGACAGGGGAGCCGAAATGAGCAGTTCTTC; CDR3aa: CASSPGQGSRNEQFF
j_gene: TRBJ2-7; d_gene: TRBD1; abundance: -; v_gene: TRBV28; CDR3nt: TGTGCCAGCAGAATGGGGCTTAGGGACAGGGCGAACTACGAGCAGTACTTC; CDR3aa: CASRMGLRDRANYEQYF
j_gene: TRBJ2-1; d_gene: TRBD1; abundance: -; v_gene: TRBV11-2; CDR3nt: TGTGCCAGCAGCTCTATACAGGGGGTTGGCAATGAGCAGTTCTTC; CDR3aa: CASSSIQGVGNEQFF
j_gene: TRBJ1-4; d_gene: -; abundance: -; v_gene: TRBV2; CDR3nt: TGTGCCAGCAGTGAAGCGGGATTGGCAGCCCCAAATGGGGAAAAACTGTTTTTT; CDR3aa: CASSEAGLAAPNGEKLFF
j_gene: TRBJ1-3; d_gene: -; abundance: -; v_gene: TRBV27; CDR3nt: TGTGCCAGCCTCAGTCCGGGTGGGACCATATATTTT; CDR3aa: CASLSPGGTIYF
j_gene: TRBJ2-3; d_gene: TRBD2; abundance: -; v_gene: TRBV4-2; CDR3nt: TGTGCCAGCAGGGGTGCAGTAGCGGGACCCACAGATACGCAGTATTTT; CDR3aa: CASRGAVAGPTDTQYF
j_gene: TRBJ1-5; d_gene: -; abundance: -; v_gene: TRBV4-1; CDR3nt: TGCGCCAGCAGCCAAGGAGATAGCAGCAATCAGCCCCAGCATTTT; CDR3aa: CASSQGDSSNQPQHF
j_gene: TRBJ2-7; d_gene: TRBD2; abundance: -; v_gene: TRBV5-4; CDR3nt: TGTGCCAGCAGCTTGATACGACTAGCGGGAGGGCCCCACGAGCAGTACTTC; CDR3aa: CASSLIRLAGGPHEQYF
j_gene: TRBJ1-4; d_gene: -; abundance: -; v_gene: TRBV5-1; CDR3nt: TGCGCCAGCAGCCCGGGCCGGCCTCTAGGACCTAATGAAAAACTGTTTTTT; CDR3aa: CASSPGRPLGPNEKLFF
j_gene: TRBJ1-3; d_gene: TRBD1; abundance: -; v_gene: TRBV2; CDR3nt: TGTGCCAGCAGTGAAACGACAGGGACGGGCGGAAACACCATATATTTT; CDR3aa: CASSETTGTGGNTIYF